These T cell receptor beta chains were read from a single sample in a study of regulatory T cells in long-lasting Graves disease. MiXCR was run by TCRdb on the multiplex PCR reads, yielding one entry per CDR3 protein. The sample includes about 620,000 distinct CDR3 sequences, 15% to 20% of them seen just once. The sample also formed part of further work on T cells in Graves' hyperthyroidism and ophthalmopathy.

This sample comprised peripheral blood mononuclear cells (PBMCs), obtained at new diagnosis, from a patient treated with antithyroid drugs. Receptor source: a woman aged 30 to 39 with Graves disease. Each CDR3 is given with its conserved first and last residue. The order of the fields is V gene, J gene, clone size, D gene, CDR3 DNA, CDR3 protein. A D gene is named only where the DNA matches it firmly. A clone size is listed for some rows: how often the clone was seen (once, few, many), or a class if it is expanded.

>TRBV27|TRBJ2-7|many|.
TGTGCCAGCAGTCTACAGGGAGGGAGCTACGAGCAGTACTTC
CASSLQGGSYEQYF
>TRBV9|TRBJ2-7|few|TRBD1
TGTGCCAGCAGCGTTACAGGGGTTAATACCTACGAGCAGTACTTC
CASSVTGVNTYEQYF
>TRBV10-3|TRBJ2-1|.|.
TGTGCCATCAGTGAGTCGGAGGGGGTCTATGAGCAGTTCTTC
CAISESEGVYEQFF
>TRBV28|TRBJ2-3|many|.
TGTGCCAGCAGCCAGGGGAACTGGGATACGCAGTATTTT
CASSQGNWDTQYF
>TRBV11-3|TRBJ1-3|few|.
TGTGCCAGCGCCCAGTTTACAGGAAACACCATATATTTT
CASAQFTGNTIYF
>TRBV5-1|TRBJ2-7|many|.
TGCGCCAGCAGCTATTCCGGGACGGACTCCTACGAGCAGTACTTC
CASSYSGTDSYEQYF
>TRBV5-1|TRBJ1-2|.|TRBD1
TGCGCCAGCAGCTGGGGGAACAGGGGGCTAGACTATGGCTACACCTTC
CASSWGNRGLDYGYTF
>TRBV29-1|TRBJ1-2|many|.
TGCAGCGTTGTTGGGCATGTCTATGGCTACACCTTC
CSVVGHVYGYTF
>TRBV19|TRBJ1-3|once|TRBD1
TGTGCCAGTAGTGCATCCGGGACAGTAAGGTCTGGAAACACCATATATTTT
CASSASGTVRSGNTIYF
>TRBV5-1|TRBJ1-4|few|.
TGCGCCAGCAGCTTGGGTATGCGAGGGGCCGCAAATGAAAAACTGTTTTTT
CASSLGMRGAANEKLFF
>TRBV5-1|TRBJ2-5|.|.
TGCGCCAGCAGCCCGGGACATGCAAACCAAGAGACCCAGTACTTC
CASSPGHANQETQYF
>TRBV24-1|TRBJ2-2|many|TRBD1
TGTGCCACCACCCAGACAGGGCGCCCCGGGGAGCTGTTTTTT
CATTQTGRPGELFF
>TRBV2|TRBJ1-2|.|.
TGTGCCAGCAGTGAAGTTGCAGGGTTGTATGGCTACACCTTC
CASSEVAGLYGYTF
>TRBV15|TRBJ2-5|.|TRBD2
TGTGCCACCAGCAGGCGGGGGGGGCAAGAGACCCAGTACTTC
CATSRRGGQETQYF
>TRBV5-1|TRBJ2-1|.|TRBD2
TGCGCCTGCAGCGCTAGCGGGAGGGTTGATGAGCAGTTCTTC
CACSASGRVDEQFF
>TRBV30|TRBJ1-1|many|.
TGTGCCTGGAGCGCCCTCAGGGGAACTGAAGCTTTCTTT
CAWSALRGTEAFF
>TRBV3-1|TRBJ1-5|many|.
TGTGCCAGCAGCAGGACGGATAATCAGCCCCAGCATTTT
CASSRTDNQPQHF
>TRBV19|TRBJ1-5|.|.
TGTGCCAGTAGTCTGCCCGGGTCCTATCAGCCCCAGCATTTT
CASSLPGSYQPQHF